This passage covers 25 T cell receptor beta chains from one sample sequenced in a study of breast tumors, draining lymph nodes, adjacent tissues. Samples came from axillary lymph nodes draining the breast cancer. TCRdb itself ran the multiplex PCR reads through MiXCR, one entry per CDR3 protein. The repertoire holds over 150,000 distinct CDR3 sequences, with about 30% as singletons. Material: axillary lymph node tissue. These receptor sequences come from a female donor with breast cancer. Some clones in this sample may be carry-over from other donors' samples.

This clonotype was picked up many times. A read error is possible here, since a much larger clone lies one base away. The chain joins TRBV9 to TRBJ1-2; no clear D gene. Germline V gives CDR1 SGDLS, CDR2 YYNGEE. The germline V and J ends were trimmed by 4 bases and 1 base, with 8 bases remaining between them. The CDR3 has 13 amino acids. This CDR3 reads CASSPGDNYGYTF. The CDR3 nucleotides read TGTGCCAGCAGCCCAGGAGATAACTATGGCTACACCTTC.

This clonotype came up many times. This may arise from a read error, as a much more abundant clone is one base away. The CDR3 sequence is CASRPTGELFF. CDR3 sequence (DNA): TGTGCCAGCAGGCCCACCGGGGAGCTGTTTTTT. The chain carries TRBV6-1 and TRBJ2-2; unclear D gene. Germline CDR1 and CDR2: MNHNS and SASEGT. With 6 bases removed from V and 4 bases from J, the gap between germline ends came to 3 bases. CDR3 size: 11 residues.

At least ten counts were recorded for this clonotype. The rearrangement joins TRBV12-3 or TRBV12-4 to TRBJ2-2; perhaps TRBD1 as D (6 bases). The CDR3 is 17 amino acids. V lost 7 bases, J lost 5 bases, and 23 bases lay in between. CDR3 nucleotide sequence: TGTGCCAGCATCCTAAAACCGGGACACTTACTAACCGGGGAGCTGTTTTTT. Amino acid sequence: CASILKPGHLLTGELFF.

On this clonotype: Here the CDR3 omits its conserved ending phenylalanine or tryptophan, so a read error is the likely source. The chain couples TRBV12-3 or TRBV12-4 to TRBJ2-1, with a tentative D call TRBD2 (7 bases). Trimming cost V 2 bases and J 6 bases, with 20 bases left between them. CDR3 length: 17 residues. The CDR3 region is CASSLRGMRGMGNEQFL. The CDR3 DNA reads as TGTGCCAGCAGTTTAAGGGGGATGCGGGGGATGGGCAATGAGCAGTTCCTC.

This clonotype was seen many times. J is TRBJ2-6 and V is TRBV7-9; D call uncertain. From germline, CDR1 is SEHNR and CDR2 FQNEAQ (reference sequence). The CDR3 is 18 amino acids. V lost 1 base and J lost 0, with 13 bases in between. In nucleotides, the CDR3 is TGTGCCAGCAGCTTAGGGACGGCCACCTTCTCTGGGGCCAACGTCCTGACTTTC. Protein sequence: CASSLGTATFSGANVLTF.

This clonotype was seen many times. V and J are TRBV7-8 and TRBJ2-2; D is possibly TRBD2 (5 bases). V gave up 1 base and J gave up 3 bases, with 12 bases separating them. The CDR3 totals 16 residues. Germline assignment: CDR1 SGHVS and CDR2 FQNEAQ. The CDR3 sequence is CASSLGLLGYTGELFF. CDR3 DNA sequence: TGTGCCAGCAGCTTAGGTTTACTAGGGTACACCGGGGAGCTGTTTTTT.

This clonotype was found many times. The CDR3 nucleotides are TGTGCCAGCAGCTTTCCGTCGGGTCGGGAGTTGGGGGATACGCAGTATTTT. The encoded protein is CASSFPSGRELGDTQYF. The chain is built from TRBV5-4 and TRBJ2-3; D possibly corresponds to TRBD2 (6 bases). The V end was cut by 2 bases, the J end by 6 bases, with 22 bases between. Germline assignment: CDR1 SGHNT and CDR2 YYREEE (reference sequence). CDR3 length: 17 residues.

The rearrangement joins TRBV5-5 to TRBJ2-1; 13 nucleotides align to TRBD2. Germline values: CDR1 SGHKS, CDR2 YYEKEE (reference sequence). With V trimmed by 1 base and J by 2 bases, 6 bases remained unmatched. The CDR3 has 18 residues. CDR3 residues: CASSLWRTSGSAYNEQFF. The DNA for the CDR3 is TGTGCCAGCAGCTTGTGGCGGACTAGCGGGAGTGCCTACAATGAGCAGTTCTTC.

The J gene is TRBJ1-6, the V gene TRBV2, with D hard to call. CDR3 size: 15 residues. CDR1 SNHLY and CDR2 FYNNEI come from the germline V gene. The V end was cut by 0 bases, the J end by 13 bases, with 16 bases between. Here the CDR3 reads CASSEAGGPHFPLHF. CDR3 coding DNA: TGTGCCAGCAGTGAAGCGGGAGGGCCCCATTTCCCCCTCCACTTT.

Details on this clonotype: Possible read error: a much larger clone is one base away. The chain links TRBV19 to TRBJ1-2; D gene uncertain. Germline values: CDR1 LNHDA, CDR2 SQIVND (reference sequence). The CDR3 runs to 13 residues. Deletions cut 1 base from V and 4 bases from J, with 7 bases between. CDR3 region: CASSIGMLYGYTF. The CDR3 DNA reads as TGTGCCAGTAGTATAGGCATGCTCTATGGCTACACCTTC.

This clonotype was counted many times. DNA of the CDR3: TGTGCCTGGACTCCCTCGGCGGGAGCCTACAATGAGCAGTTCTTC. Its protein is CAWTPSAGAYNEQFF. The chain links TRBV30 to TRBJ2-1, with 7 bases aligning to TRBD2. Germline V lookup: CDR1 GTSNPN, CDR2 SVGIG (reference sequence). CDR3 size: 15 residues. With V trimmed by 4 bases and J by 2 bases, 8 bases remained unmatched.

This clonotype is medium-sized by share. The CDR3 DNA sequence: TGTGCCAGCAGCACAACGGGCAGGGAGAGCTCCTATAATTCACCCCTCCACTTT. Protein product: CASSTTGRESSYNSPLHF. This chain connects TRBV7-2 to TRBJ1-6, with D tentatively TRBD1 (5 bases). Germline V gene data show CDR1 as SGHTA and CDR2 as FQGNSA. The ends were cut back, 5 bases at V and 0 bases at J, with 17 bases in the middle. There are 18 residues in the CDR3. Variable domain in full (rest from reference TRBV7-2 and TRBJ1-6): GAGVSQSPSNKVTEKGKDVELRCDPISGHTALYWYRQSLGQGLEFLIYFQGNSAPDKSGLPSDRFSAERTGGSVSTLTIQRTQQEDSAVYLCASSTTGRESSYNSPLHFGNGTRLTVT.

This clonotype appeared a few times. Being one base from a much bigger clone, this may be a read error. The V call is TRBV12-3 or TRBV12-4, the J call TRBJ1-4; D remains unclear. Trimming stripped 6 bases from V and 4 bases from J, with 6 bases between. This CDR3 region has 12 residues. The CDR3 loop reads CASRFNNEKLFF. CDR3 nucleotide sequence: TGTGCCAGCAGGTTCAATAATGAAAAACTGTTTTTT.

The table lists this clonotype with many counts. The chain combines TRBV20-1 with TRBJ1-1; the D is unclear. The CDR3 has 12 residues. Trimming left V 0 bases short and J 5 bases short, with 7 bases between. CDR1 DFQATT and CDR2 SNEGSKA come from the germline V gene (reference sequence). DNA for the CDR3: TGCAGTGCTAGAGATGTGGGGACTGAAGCTTTCTTT. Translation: CSARDVGTEAFF.

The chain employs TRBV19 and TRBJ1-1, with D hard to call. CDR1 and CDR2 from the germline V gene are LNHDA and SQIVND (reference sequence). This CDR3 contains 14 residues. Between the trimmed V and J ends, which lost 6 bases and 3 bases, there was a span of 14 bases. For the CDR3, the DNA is TGTGCCAGTAGGTTAGGGAGTCCCGACACTGAAGCTTTCTTT. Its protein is CASRLGSPDTEAFF.

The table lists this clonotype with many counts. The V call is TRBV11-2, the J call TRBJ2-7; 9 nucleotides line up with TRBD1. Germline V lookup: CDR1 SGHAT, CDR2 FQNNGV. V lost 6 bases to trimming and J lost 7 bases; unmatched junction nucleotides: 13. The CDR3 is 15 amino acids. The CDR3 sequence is CASRERQGGFREQYF. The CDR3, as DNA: TGTGCCAGCAGGGAAAGACAGGGGGGCTTCAGAGAGCAGTACTTC. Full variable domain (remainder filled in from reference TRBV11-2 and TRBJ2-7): EAGVAQSPRYKIIEKRQSVAFWCNPISGHATLYWYQQILGQGPKLLIQFQNNGVVDDSQLPKDRFSAERLKGVDSTLKIQPAKLEDSAVYLCASRERQGGFREQYFGPGTRLTVT.

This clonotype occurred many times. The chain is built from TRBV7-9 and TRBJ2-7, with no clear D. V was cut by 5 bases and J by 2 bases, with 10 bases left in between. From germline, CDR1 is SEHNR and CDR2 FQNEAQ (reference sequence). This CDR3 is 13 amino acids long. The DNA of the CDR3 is TGTGCCAGCAGCGGGATTAACACCTACGAGCAGTACTTC. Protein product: CASSGINTYEQYF.

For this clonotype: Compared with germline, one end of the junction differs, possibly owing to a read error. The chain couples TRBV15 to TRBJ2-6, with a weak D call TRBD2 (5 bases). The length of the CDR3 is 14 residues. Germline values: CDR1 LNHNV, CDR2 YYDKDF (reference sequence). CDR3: CATSRDLRAKVLTF. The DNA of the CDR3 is TGTGCCACCAGCAGAGATCTGAGGGCCAAAGTCCTGACTTTC. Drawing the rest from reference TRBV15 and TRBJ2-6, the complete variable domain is DAMVIQNPRYQVTQFGKPVTLSCSQTLNHNVMYWYQQKSSQAPKLLFHYYDKDFNNEADTPDNFQSRRPNTSFCFLDIRSPGLGDTAMYLCATSRDLRAKVLTFGAGSRLTVL.

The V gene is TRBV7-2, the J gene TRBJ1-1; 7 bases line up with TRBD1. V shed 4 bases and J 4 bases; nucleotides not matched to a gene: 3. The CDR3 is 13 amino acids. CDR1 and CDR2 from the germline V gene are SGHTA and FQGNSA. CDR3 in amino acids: CASSSGQITEAFF. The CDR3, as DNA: TGTGCCAGCAGCTCGGGACAGATCACTGAAGCTTTCTTT.

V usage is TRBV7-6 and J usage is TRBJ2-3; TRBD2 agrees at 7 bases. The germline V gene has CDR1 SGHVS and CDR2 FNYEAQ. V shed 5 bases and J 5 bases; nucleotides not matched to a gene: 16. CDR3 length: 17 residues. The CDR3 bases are TGTGCCAGCAGCAGGTCGTCGGGGCTAGCGGAAGTAGATACGCAGTATTTT. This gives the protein CASSRSSGLAEVDTQYF.

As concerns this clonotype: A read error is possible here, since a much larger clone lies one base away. CDR3 region: CASSQGLFPYEQSF. The CDR3 region has the DNA TGTGCCAGCAGCCAAGGGCTTTTTCCCTACGAGCAGTCCTTC. The chain employs TRBV14 and TRBJ2-7; D is ambiguous. Germline V CDR1 and CDR2: SGHDN, FVKESK. The CDR3 runs 14 residues. The whole variable domain, filled in from reference TRBV14 and TRBJ2-7, reads EAGVTQFPSHSVIEKGQTVTLRCDPISGHDNLYWYRRVMGKEIKFLLHFVKESKQDESGMPNNRFLAERTGGTYSTLKVQPAELEDSGVYFCASSQGLFPYEQSFGPGTRLTVT.

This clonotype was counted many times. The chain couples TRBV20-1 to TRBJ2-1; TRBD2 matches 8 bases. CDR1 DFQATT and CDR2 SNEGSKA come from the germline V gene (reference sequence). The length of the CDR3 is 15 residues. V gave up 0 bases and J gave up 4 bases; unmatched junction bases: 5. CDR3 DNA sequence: TGCAGTGCTAGAGAGTCGGGGGGGTGGTACAATGAGCAGTTCTTC. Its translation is CSARESGGWYNEQFF.

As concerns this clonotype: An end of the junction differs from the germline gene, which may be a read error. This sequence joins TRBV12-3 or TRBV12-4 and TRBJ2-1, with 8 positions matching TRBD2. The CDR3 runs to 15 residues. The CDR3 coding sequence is TGTGCCAGCAGTTTCCGGCGGGGGGACTACAATGGGCAGTTCTTC. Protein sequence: CASSFRRGDYNGQFF.

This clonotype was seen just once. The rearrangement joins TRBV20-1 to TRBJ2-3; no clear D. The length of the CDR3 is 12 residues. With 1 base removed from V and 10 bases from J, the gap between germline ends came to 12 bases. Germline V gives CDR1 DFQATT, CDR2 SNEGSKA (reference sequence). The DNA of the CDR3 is TGCAGTGCTAGAGGTGTAGAGGATGCGCAGTATTTT. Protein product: CSARGVEDAQYF.

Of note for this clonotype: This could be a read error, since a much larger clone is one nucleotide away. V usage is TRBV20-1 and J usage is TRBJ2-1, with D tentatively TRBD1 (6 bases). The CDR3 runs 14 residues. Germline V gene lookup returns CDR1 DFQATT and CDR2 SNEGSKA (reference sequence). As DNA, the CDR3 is TGCAGTGCCCTCAGGACAGTTTCCTACACTGAGCAGTTCTTC. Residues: CSALRTVSYTEQFF.